The 16 T cell receptor beta chains in this list originate from one sample, sequenced in a study of cytomegalovirus exposure and HLA in healthy donors. Primers for the PCR totalled 60 Vbeta and 13 Jbeta. Assay used: immunoSEQ multiplex PCR; TCRdb lists only in-frame clones, some missing. The sample comprises roughly 100,000 clones, approximately 79% of which are singletons, and roughly 3.6% rests with the top ten. Sequencing input: PBMCs. These receptors were obtained from a man in his 60s in good health and CMV-seronegative.

This chain links TRBV5-1 with TRBJ2-7, with 8 bases that match TRBD1. Germline V gene data show CDR1 as SGHRS and CDR2 as YFSETQ. Losses at the gene ends were 4 bases for V and 1 base for J; bases not matched to a gene: 7. This CDR3 spans 15 amino acids. Here the CDR3 DNA reads TGCGCCAGCAGCAGAGACAGGGGCCCTTCCTACGAGCAGTACGTC. Its translation is CASSRDRGPSYEQYV.

The rearrangement joins TRBV5-1 to TRBJ2-4; D perhaps matches TRBD2 (6 bases). Trimming pared 9 bases from V and 8 bases from J, leaving 15 bases between. Germline values: CDR1 SGHRS, CDR2 YFSETQ. This CDR3 region has 12 residues. The CDR3 nucleotides are TGCGCCACCCCTCTTGAGCGGGACATTCAGTACTTC. Translated: CATPLERDIQYF.

This chain joins TRBV7-8 and TRBJ2-7; 7 nucleotides match TRBD1. Trimming took 6 bases from V and 6 from J; bases not matched to a gene: 5. From germline, CDR1 is SGHVS and CDR2 FQNEAQ. The CDR3 is made up of 12 amino acids. DNA for the CDR3: TGTGCCAGCAGTCACAGGGGATCCGAGCAGTACGTC. It yields the protein CASSHRGSEQYV.

J is TRBJ2-3 and V is TRBV5-1, with D uncertain. The CDR3 loop spans 14 amino acids. V was clipped by 0 bases and J by 2 bases, with 7 bases between them. CDR1 and CDR2 (germline): SGHRS, YFSETQ. The CDR3 loop reads CASSLVTVTDTQYF. DNA for the CDR3: TGCGCCAGCAGCTTGGTTACGGTCACAGATACGCAGTATTTT.

V is TRBV7-9 and J is TRBJ1-3; D uncertain. V lost 4 bases and J lost 2, with 18 bases in between. The CDR3 contains 17 residues. The germline V gene has CDR1 SEHNR and CDR2 FQNEAQ (reference sequence). The CDR3 sequence is CASSSGMYEPTGNTIYF. For the CDR3, the DNA is TGTGCCAGCAGCTCCGGGATGTATGAGCCAACTGGAAACACCATATATTTT.

The rearrangement joins TRBV5-4 to TRBJ1-1; 9 positions match TRBD1. The CDR3 runs to 14 residues. With 3 bases clipped from V and 4 bases from J, the junction kept 4 bases outside the gene matches. Per germline, CDR1 SGHNT and CDR2 YYREEE (reference sequence). The chain's CDR3 is CASSSRTGATEAFF. In DNA form, the CDR3 reads TGTGCCAGCAGCTCCCGGACAGGGGCCACTGAAGCTTTCTTT.

This chain joins TRBV5-1 and TRBJ2-1; D is unresolved. The CDR3 contains 15 residues. CDR1 is SGHRS, CDR2 YFSETQ, per germline. The V gene lost 4 bases and the J gene lost 5 bases, with 16 bases spanning the gap. This CDR3 reads CASSTADLGHNEQFF. The CDR3 coding sequence is TGCGCCAGCAGCACGGCCGACCTGGGCCACAATGAGCAGTTCTTC.

The chain is built from TRBV7-2 and TRBJ2-2; TRBD1 agrees at 7 bases. The CDR3 runs 14 residues. J lost 7 bases, V lost 2 bases, and 4 bases had no gene match. Germline V gene sequence: CDR1 SGHTA, CDR2 FQGNSA. The CDR3 coding sequence is TGTGCCAGCAGCTTAAGGGGGCAGGGCGGGGAGCTGTTTTTT. It is translated as CASSLRGQGGELFF.

V usage is TRBV2 and J usage is TRBJ2-3; 7 bases line up with TRBD2. The germline CDR1 and CDR2 sequences are SNHLY and FYNNEI. The CDR3 consists of 16 residues. With 6 bases clipped from V and 0 bases from J, the junction kept 9 bases outside the gene matches. The chain's CDR3 is CASRVLARASTDTQYF. CDR3 nucleotide sequence: TGTGCCAGCAGGGTACTAGCGCGCGCTAGCACAGATACGCAGTATTTT.

This clone was detected only once. CDR3 in DNA: TGTGCCTGGAGTGTAGGGCAGGGGATGACTGAAGCTTTCTTT. Translated, it gives CAWSVGQGMTEAFF. The V and J genes are TRBV30 and TRBJ1-1; possible D gene TRBD1, 6 bases. The length of the CDR3 is 14 residues. CDR1 GTSNPN and CDR2 SVGIG come from the germline V gene (reference sequence). V lost 0 bases and J lost 5, with 13 bases in between.

The rearrangement joins TRBV5-1 to TRBJ2-2; D is possibly TRBD2 (5 bases). The V and J ends lost 0 bases and 7 bases respectively, with 16 bases between them. Germline V gives CDR1 SGHRS, CDR2 YFSETQ. The CDR3 is 16 amino acids. CDR3 protein: CASSLVPGSGHGELFF. CDR3 nucleotide sequence: TGCGCCAGCAGCTTGGTCCCGGGGTCGGGTCACGGGGAGCTGTTTTTT. The whole variable domain, remainder taken from reference TRBV5-1 and TRBJ2-2, is KAGVTQTPRYLIKTRGQQVTLSCSPISGHRSVSWYQQTPGQGLQFLFEYFSETQRNKGNFPGRFSGRQFSNSRSEMNVSTLELGDSALYLCASSLVPGSGHGELFFGEGSRLTVL.

About this clone: At one end the junction does not follow the germline gene, possibly because of a read error. This chain connects TRBV5-6 to TRBJ2-5; 10 bases align to TRBD2. The CDR3 is 15 amino acids. Looked up from germline, CDR1 is SGHDT and CDR2 is YYEEEE. In DNA, the CDR3 is TGTGCCAGCAGCTTAGCGGGGGGGCCCGGAGAGGCCCAGTACTTC. This encodes CASSLAGGPGEAQYF.

The chain combines TRBV7-3 with TRBJ2-2; TRBD2 matches at 10 bases. Per the germline V gene, CDR1 is SGHTA and CDR2 is FQGTGA. The V segment lost 5 bases and the J segment 0 bases; nucleotides outside the gene matches: 9. The CDR3 has 18 residues. The CDR3 DNA sequence: TGTGCCAGCAGCGCGAGCGGGGGGGCGGGATCGAACACCGGGGAGCTGTTTTTT. This gives the protein CASSASGGAGSNTGELFF.

The chain is built from TRBV9 and TRBJ2-1; a weak D match, TRBD2 (5 bases). The germline V gene encodes CDR1 SGDLS and CDR2 YYNGEE. The CDR3 consists of 15 residues. Trimming took 0 bases from V and 3 from J, leaving 10 bases between them. CDR3 nucleotides: TGTGCCAGCAGCGTAGAGGGAGACTACTACAATGAGCAGTTCTTC. Translation gives CASSVEGDYYNEQFF. Full variable domain (rest looked up from reference TRBV9 and TRBJ2-1): DSGVTQTPKHLITATGQRVTLRCSPRSGDLSVYWYQQSLDQGLQFLIQYYNGEERAKGNILERFSAQQFPDLHSELNLSSLELGDSALYFCASSVEGDYYNEQFFGPGTRLTVL.

The chain recombines TRBV4-3 with TRBJ2-5; TRBD1 aligns across 8 bases. The germline V gene encodes CDR1 LGHNA and CDR2 YSLEER. V shed 4 bases and J 3 bases; nucleotides not matched to a gene: 7. The CDR3 is 15 amino acids. The CDR3 sequence is CASSLLLTGEETQYF. The DNA of the CDR3 is TGCGCCAGCAGCCTCCTTTTGACAGGGGAAGAGACCCAGTACTTC.

The chain carries TRBV5-1 and TRBJ2-3; 10 bases are shared with TRBD2. Germline V CDR1 and CDR2: SGHRS, YFSETQ. V shed 4 bases and J 1 base; nucleotides not matched to a gene: 24. The CDR3 runs 22 residues. The CDR3 reads CASSTGTGSPGLATGGTDTQYF. For the CDR3, the DNA is TGCGCCAGCAGCACCGGGACCGGGAGCCCGGGACTAGCGACAGGAGGCACAGATACGCAGTATTTT. Full variable domain (outside the CDR3, taken from reference TRBV5-1 and TRBJ2-3): KAGVTQTPRYLIKTRGQQVTLSCSPISGHRSVSWYQQTPGQGLQFLFEYFSETQRNKGNFPGRFSGRQFSNSRSEMNVSTLELGDSALYLCASSTGTGSPGLATGGTDTQYFGPGTRLTVL.